The 21 T cell receptor beta chains listed next were all sequenced from one sample in a study of CD8+ T cells in alopecia areata. Described treatment: oral pan-JAK inhibitor, 5-10 mg twice daily. RNA was isolated and reverse transcribed to cDNA, the sequencing template. Only in-frame clones appear in the TCRdb table, and some are missing; sequencing was by immunoSEQ multiplex PCR. This repertoire shows about 140,000 clones, approximately 90% found once; its top ten account for roughly an eighth. Sequencing was performed on CD8+ T cells sorted from blood, taken at week 4, from a patient treated with tofacitinib. These receptor sequences come from a human donor with alopecia areata.

This rearrangement joins TRBV21-1 to TRBJ2-6; the tabulated D call, TRBD1, remains unverified against the DNA. TRBV21-1 is a recognized pseudogene. This CDR3 has 16 amino acids. For the CDR3, the DNA is TGTGCCAGCACCGTACAGGGGGCGCTTGGGGCCAACGTCCTGACTTTC. It translates to CASTVQGALGANVLTF.

The CDR3 loop is CSVVWRGRYEQYF. The CDR3 DNA reads TGCAGCGTTGTGTGGAGGGGGCGTTACGAGCAGTACTTC. The chain is built from TRBV29-1 and TRBJ2-7; D is perhaps TRBD1 (7 bases). Between the trimmed V and J ends, which lost 4 bases and 4 bases, there was a span of 14 bases. CDR3 length: 13 amino acids. Germline V gives CDR1 SQVTM, CDR2 ANQGSEA.

Of note for this clone: The sample has other DNA sequences that encode this CDR3 too. The rearrangement joins TRBV6-5 to TRBJ2-2; the D call may be TRBD1 or TRBD2 (5 bases each). CDR1 and CDR2 (germline): MNHEY, SVGAGI. Trimming cost V 2 bases and J 5 bases, with 6 bases left between them. The CDR3 sequence is 13 residues long. The CDR3 reads CASSYGGTGELFF. CDR3 DNA sequence: TGTGCCAGCAGTTACGGGGGAACCGGGGAGCTGTTTTTT.

This clone has a single count. The rearrangement links TRBV5-4 to TRBJ2-1; a possible D gene is TRBD2 (6 bases). V lost 3 bases and J lost 8, with 6 bases in between. CDR1 is SGHNT, CDR2 YYREEE, per germline (reference sequence). The CDR3 has 11 amino acids. This chain's CDR3 is CASSWGDEQFF. For the CDR3, the DNA is TGTGCCAGCAGCTGGGGGGATGAGCAGTTCTTC.

The V call is TRBV5-1, the J call TRBJ2-7; D gene ambiguous. The germline V gene encodes CDR1 SGHRS and CDR2 YFSETQ. This CDR3 contains 15 residues. The ends were cut back, 3 bases at V and 2 bases at J, with 15 bases in the middle. The CDR3 sequence: CASSSQEAPTYEQYF. The CDR3 DNA follows: TGCGCCAGCAGCTCCCAGGAAGCCCCTACCTACGAGCAGTACTTC.

V is TRBV4-1 and J is TRBJ2-3; 10 bases are shared with TRBD2. V shed 0 bases and J 3 bases; nucleotides not matched to a gene: 9. CDR1 and CDR2 (germline): MGHRA, YSYEKL. The CDR3 consists of 18 residues. This chain's CDR3 is CASSQDILLAGMTDTQYF. The CDR3 DNA reads as TGCGCCAGCAGCCAAGATATCCTACTAGCGGGAATGACAGATACGCAGTATTTT.

V and J are TRBV27 and TRBJ1-5; unclear D gene. Germline V gene sequence: CDR1 MNHEY, CDR2 SMNVEV (reference sequence). Trimming stripped 3 bases from V and 0 bases from J, with 9 bases between. The CDR3 length is 15 residues. In DNA, the CDR3 is TGTGCCAGCAGTTTTTACGGCCTTAGCAATCAGCCCCAGCATTTT. The encoded protein is CASSFYGLSNQPQHF.

For this clone: In the same sample, other DNA sequences code for this CDR3. The chain employs TRBV9 and TRBJ2-2; D is unclear. From germline, CDR1 is SGDLS and CDR2 YYNGEE. Trimming took off 0 bases at V and 4 bases at J, with 4 bases between the two ends. The CDR3 has 13 amino acids. For the CDR3, the DNA is TGTGCCAGCAGCGTAGGCGGCACCGGGGAGCTGTTTTTT. It codes for CASSVGGTGELFF.

The rearrangement joins TRBV19 to TRBJ2-2, with unresolved D. This CDR3 comprises 12 residues. Germline CDR1 is LNHDA and CDR2 is SQIVND (reference sequence). The V gene lost 10 bases and the J gene lost 5 bases, with 11 bases spanning the gap. The CDR3 sequence is CATEHETGELFF. As DNA, the CDR3 is TGTGCCACCGAGCATGAGACCGGGGAGCTGTTTTTT.

This clone was observed a handful of times. The chain links TRBV29-1 to TRBJ2-6; TRBD1 agrees at 9 bases. V trimming: 0 bases; J trimming: 0 bases; junction bases outside the gene matches: 6. Germline CDR1 SQVTM, CDR2 ANQGSEA. The CDR3 covers 18 residues. The CDR3 here is CSVEDFGQGLSGANVLTF. DNA of the CDR3: TGCAGCGTTGAAGATTTCGGACAGGGGCTCTCTGGGGCCAACGTCCTGACTTTC.

This clone was seen only once. The CDR3 is CASSLSEIMNTEAFF. CDR3 in DNA: TGCGCCAGCAGCTTGAGTGAGATTATGAACACTGAAGCTTTCTTT. This rearrangement joins TRBV5-1 to TRBJ1-1; D is undetermined. This CDR3 is built from 15 residues. Germline V lookup: CDR1 SGHRS, CDR2 YFSETQ. The V gene lost 1 base and the J gene lost 0 bases, with 10 bases spanning the gap.

The V gene is TRBV6-5, the J gene TRBJ2-2; D is unclear. In germline, CDR1 is MNHEY, CDR2 SVGAGI. V lost 3 bases and J lost 2, with 7 bases in between. The CDR3 is 14 residues long. The CDR3 DNA reads TGTGCCAGCAGTTATGGAATTAACACCGGGGAGCTGTTTTTT. Amino acid sequence: CASSYGINTGELFF.

As concerns this clone: One end of the junction is discordant with germline, which a read error may explain. This chain joins TRBV13 and TRBJ2-5; D is ambiguous. CDR3 length: 14 residues. CDR1 and CDR2 from the germline V gene are PRHDT and FYEKMQ (reference sequence). Written as DNA, the CDR3 is TGTGCCAGCAGCATCCGTGTGTACCAAGGGACCCAGTACTTC. Its protein is CASSIRVYQGTQYF.

This clone was picked up one time. The chain is built from TRBV25-1 and TRBJ2-7; 8 nucleotides align to TRBD1. The germline CDR1 and CDR2 sequences are MGHDK and SYGVNS. CDR3 length equals 14 residues. V trimming: 3 bases; J trimming: 3 bases; junction bases outside the gene matches: 4. The DNA for the CDR3 is TGTGCCAGCAGTGACTCAGGGGGCGGCTACGAGCAGTACTTC. This gives the protein CASSDSGGGYEQYF.

The chain uses TRBV4-1 and TRBJ1-1, with TRBD1 as a possible D gene (6 bases). V lost 4 bases and J lost 4, with 16 bases in between. The CDR3 is 15 residues long. CDR1 and CDR2 from the germline V gene are MGHRA and YSYEKL. The CDR3 sequence: CASSPNTGLGTEAFF. CDR3 DNA sequence: TGCGCCAGCAGCCCGAATACAGGGTTGGGCACTGAAGCTTTCTTT.

This clone was recorded once. The chain joins TRBV29-1 to TRBJ2-2, with D possibly matching TRBD1 (5 bases). Between the trimmed V and J ends, which lost 3 bases and 5 bases, there was a span of 7 bases. From germline, CDR1 is SQVTM and CDR2 ANQGSEA. This CDR3 region has 12 residues. CDR3 in DNA: TGCAGCGTTGAGTCAGGGACCGGGGAGCTGTTTTTT. Translation gives CSVESGTGELFF.

The J gene is TRBJ2-5, the V gene TRBV27; D not resolved. V was shortened by 4 bases and J by 0 bases, with 6 bases between the two germline ends. CDR3 length: 13 residues. Germline V CDR1 and CDR2: MNHEY, SMNVEV (reference sequence). The CDR3 protein is CASSSVNQETQYF. CDR3 DNA sequence: TGTGCCAGCAGTTCAGTGAACCAAGAGACCCAGTACTTC.

The rearrangement links TRBV9 to TRBJ2-4; D is perhaps TRBD1 (5 bases). Between the trimmed V and J ends, which lost 3 bases and 5 bases, there was a span of 9 bases. The CDR3 consists of 13 residues. Germline V gene sequence: CDR1 SGDLS, CDR2 YYNGEE. The CDR3 sequence is CASSDRTENIQYF. CDR3 coding DNA: TGTGCCAGCAGCGACAGGACGGAAAACATTCAGTACTTC.

The gene calls are TRBV29-1 and TRBJ2-7; 11 bases are a match to TRBD1. Germline CDR1 reads SQVTM; CDR2 reads ANQGSEA. CDR3 size: 15 residues. V lost 0 bases to trimming and J lost 4 bases; unmatched junction nucleotides: 5. The CDR3 DNA sequence: TGCAGCGTTGAAGAGATTGGGACAGGGGGGTACGAGCAGTACTTC. Amino acid sequence: CSVEEIGTGGYEQYF.

This chain links TRBV9 with TRBJ1-6; no definite D call. Deletions cut 4 bases from V and 2 bases from J, with 13 bases between. Looked up from germline, CDR1 is SGDLS and CDR2 is YYNGEE. The CDR3 totals 16 residues. The CDR3: CASSPWEGPYNSPLHF. CDR3 nucleotide sequence: TGTGCCAGCAGCCCTTGGGAAGGACCCTATAATTCACCCCTCCACTTT.

The chain uses TRBV5-1 and TRBJ2-1, with 7 nucleotides matching TRBD1. Germline V gene data show CDR1 as SGHRS and CDR2 as YFSETQ. The length of the CDR3 is 12 residues. V lost 4 bases, J lost 10 bases, and 5 bases stayed unmatched. The CDR3 spells CASSDPDREQFF. The CDR3 region has the DNA TGCGCCAGCAGCGACCCGGACAGGGAGCAGTTCTTC.